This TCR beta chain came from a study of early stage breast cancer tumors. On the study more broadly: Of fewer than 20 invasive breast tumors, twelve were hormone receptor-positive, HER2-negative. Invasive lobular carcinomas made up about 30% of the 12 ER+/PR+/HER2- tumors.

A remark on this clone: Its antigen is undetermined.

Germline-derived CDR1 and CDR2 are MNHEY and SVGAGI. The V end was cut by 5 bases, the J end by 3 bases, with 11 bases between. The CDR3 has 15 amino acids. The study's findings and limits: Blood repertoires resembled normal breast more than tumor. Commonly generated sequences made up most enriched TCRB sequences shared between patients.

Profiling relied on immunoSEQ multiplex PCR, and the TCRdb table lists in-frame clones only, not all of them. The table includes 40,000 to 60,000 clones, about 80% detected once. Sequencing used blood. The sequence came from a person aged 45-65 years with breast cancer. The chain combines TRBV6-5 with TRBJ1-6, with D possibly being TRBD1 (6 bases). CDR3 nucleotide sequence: TGTGCCAGCAGTGCCACGGGACACTATAATTCACCCCTCCACTTT. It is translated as CASSATGHYNSPLHF.